The entry that follows covers one T cell receptor beta chain sequence. The target of this receptor is not known. No per-base quality is available; no much larger clone lies one base away. This sample is part of a study of blood T cell repertoires in COVID-19 (dated by TCRdb to 2019 to 2021). Some background on the complete study: Samples covering the acute and convalescent phases of COVID-19 were provided by collaborators in the United States, Italy and Spain. The prospective study material was composed of cDNA or gDNA derived from T cells, B-cell-depleted T cells, or PBMCs. Samples were obtained from the ongoing ImmuneRACE study (first 160 participants) and from about 1,300 subjects provided by 6 global collaborators. The sample metadata nearly always contained a de-identified subject ID, COVID-19 status, age in years and sex. Where available, HLA class I and class II types were taken from metadata supplied by the sample provider and were not determined by assay-based typing. Subjects who had been exposed to COVID-19, were actively infected with it, or had recovered from it provided the deeply sampled blood TCRbeta repertoires that made up the dataset. The repertoires were released in a freely available public database meant as a resource for research on the immune response to SARS-CoV-2. Broad study findings and their caveats: The amount of clinical and demographic metadata varied by source and participant and was provided uncurated.

In the prospective study, participants were about 18 to 95 years old, resided in 24 geographic areas of the United States, and were enrolled through a virtual design. To assign participants to cohorts, the prospective study relied on clinical history that participants themselves reported in a screening survey and a study questionnaire. Recovered participants in ImmuneRACE Cohort 3 were defined as having two consecutive negative NP/OP PCR tests, clearance from a healthcare professional, or resolution of symptoms. In the prospective study, mobile phlebotomists collected whole blood, serum and a nasopharyngeal or oropharyngeal swab from each participant. Additional blood draws and questionnaires over an approximately 2-month period could optionally be provided by prospective study participants. Blood samples from the prospective study were shipped frozen or at room temperature prior to DNA extraction.

The CDR3 numbers 14 residues from cysteine through phenylalanine. The CDR3 DNA has 42 bases and is translated from base 1. At the junction V is shortened by 8 bases and J by 5 bases, with 18 bases in between. CDR1 MNHEY and CDR2 SMNVEV are derived from the germline V gene (reference sequence). The immunoSEQ Assay, a bias-controlled multiplex PCR, was used to amplify TCRbeta CDR3 regions from genomic DNA. The published analysis was carried out like this. The number of nucleated cells in each sample was estimated by amplification of reference gene primers within the assay. To quantify the absolute abundance of each unique TCRbeta CDR3 rearrangement, sequence reads were collapsed and filtered. Productive Simpson clonality was computed per sample as the square root of Simpson's diversity index over productive rearrangements. The table was pulled from immuneACCESS by TCRdb, which kept in-frame rearrangements only. Such tables lose some clones; where checked, under half of the loss comes from unresolved V genes, and the rest has no known cause. The V and J calls and the clone size are those of that table, but D and trimming were determined from the DNA. The sample data list approximately 280,000 clones, and about nine tenths of these were observed just once. The ten largest clones add up to 1.9% of the sample.

The sequencing sample was made of PBMCs or T cells enriched from blood (not recorded which). Recombination joined TRBV27 with TRBJ1-1; a tentative D match to TRBD1 spans 5 bases. The clonotype was recovered from a woman aged 60-75 years who had recovered from COVID-19. The CDR3 region: CASGRAGGETEAFF. The DNA reads as follows: TGTGCCAGCGGCAGGGCGGGGGGAGAGACTGAAGCTTTCTTT.